There are many counts of the clone carrying this T cell receptor (beta chain). Its antigen is as yet unknown. The data stem from a study of quantifying T cell responses using KT2 cells. Study context: RNA was reverse transcribed with TCR alpha and beta constant-region primers. Whole-study findings and limits: Input KT2 cell number predicted KT2 alpha and beta sequence counts linearly over several orders of magnitude. KT2 sequences were detected down to about one KT2 cell per 100,000 PBMC.

The V segment lost 1 base and the J segment 7 bases; nucleotides outside the gene matches: 9. CDR3 length equals 16 residues. Per germline, CDR1 LGHDT and CDR2 YNNKEL (reference sequence). A single-stranded UMI oligo with SP2 sequence was ligated to cDNA 3' ends. The first PCR ran 3 to 5 cycles with an equimolar RC1.1 and RC1.2 beta primer mix. TCRdb re-called the UMI-ligation and nested PCR reads through MiXCR, storing one row per CDR3 protein. The sample carries about 33,000 distinct CDR3 sequences, about a tenth recorded once. KT2, a clone with a known TCR, was spiked into unfractionated PBMC. Different KT2-to-PBMC ratios were created with a constant PBMC count.

The source is a human donor. The specimen sequenced was PBMCs spiked with cells of the T cell clone KT2. The rearrangement joins TRBV3-1 to TRBJ1-5, with 8 bases lining up with TRBD1. CDR3 amino acids: CASSQASSGGGQPQHF. The CDR3 DNA is TGTGCCAGCAGCCAAGCAAGTTCAGGGGGCGGGCAGCCCCAGCATTTT.